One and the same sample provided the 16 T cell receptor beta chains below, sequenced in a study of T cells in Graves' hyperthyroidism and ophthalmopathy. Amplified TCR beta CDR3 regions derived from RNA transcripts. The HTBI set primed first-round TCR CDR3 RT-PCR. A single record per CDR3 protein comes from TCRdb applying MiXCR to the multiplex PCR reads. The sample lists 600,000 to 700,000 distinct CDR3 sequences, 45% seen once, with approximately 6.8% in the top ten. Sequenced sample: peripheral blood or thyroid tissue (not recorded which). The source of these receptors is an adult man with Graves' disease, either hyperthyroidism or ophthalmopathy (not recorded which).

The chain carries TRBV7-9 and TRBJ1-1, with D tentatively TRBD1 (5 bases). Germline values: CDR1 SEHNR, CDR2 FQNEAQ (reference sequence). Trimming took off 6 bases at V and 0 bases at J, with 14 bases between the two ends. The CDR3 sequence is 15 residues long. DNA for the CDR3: TGTGCCAGCAGAAGGGAAGACAGACTGAACACTGAAGCTTTCTTT. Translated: CASRREDRLNTEAFF.

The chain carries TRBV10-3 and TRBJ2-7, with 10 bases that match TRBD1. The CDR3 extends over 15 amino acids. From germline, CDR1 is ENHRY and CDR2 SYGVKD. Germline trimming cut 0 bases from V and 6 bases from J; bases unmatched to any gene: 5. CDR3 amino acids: CAISESPGTGVEQYF. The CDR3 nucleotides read TGTGCCATCAGTGAGTCCCCCGGGACAGGGGTCGAGCAGTACTTC.

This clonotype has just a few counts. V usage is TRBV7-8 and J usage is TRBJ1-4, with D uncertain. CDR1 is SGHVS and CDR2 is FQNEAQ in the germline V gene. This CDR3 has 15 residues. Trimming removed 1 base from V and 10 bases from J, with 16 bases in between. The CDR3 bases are TGTGCCAGCAGCTTAGAACCAGGTGGATCTGGAAAACTGTTTTTT. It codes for CASSLEPGGSGKLFF.

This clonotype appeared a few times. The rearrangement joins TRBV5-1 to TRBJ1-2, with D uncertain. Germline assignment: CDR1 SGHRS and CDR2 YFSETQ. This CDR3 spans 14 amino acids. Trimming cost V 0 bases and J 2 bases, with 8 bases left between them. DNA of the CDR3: TGCGCCAGCAGCTTGGACGAGGGAAACTATGGCTACACCTTC. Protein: CASSLDEGNYGYTF.

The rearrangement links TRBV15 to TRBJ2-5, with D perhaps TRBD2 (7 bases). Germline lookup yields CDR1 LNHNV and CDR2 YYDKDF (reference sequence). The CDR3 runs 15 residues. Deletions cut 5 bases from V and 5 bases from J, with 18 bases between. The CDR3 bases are TGTGCCACCAGCGTGACCCTGGGAGGGGGTGAGACCCAGTACTTC. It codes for CATSVTLGGGETQYF.

CDR3 DNA sequence: TGTGCCACCAGCACAGCCCGCGGACAGGGGGCGCGGACGAACACCGGGGAGCTGTTTTTT. Translated: CATSTARGQGARTNTGELFF. The V gene is TRBV15, the J gene TRBJ2-2; TRBD1 aligns across 11 bases. Germline trimming cut 4 bases from V and 0 bases from J; bases unmatched to any gene: 13. The CDR3 runs to 20 residues. CDR1 and CDR2 (germline): LNHNV, YYDKDF (reference sequence).

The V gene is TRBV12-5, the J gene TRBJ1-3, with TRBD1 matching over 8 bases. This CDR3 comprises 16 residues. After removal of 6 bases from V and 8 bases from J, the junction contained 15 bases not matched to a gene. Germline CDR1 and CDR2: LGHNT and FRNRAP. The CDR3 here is CASGRDRGPYGYTIYF. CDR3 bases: TGTGCTAGTGGCCGCGACAGGGGTCCGTATGGCTACACCATATATTTT.

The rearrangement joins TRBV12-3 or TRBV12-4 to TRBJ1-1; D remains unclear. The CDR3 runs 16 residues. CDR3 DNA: TGTGCTTCTGGGAGAGCGGGAAGTAGTCAGAACACTGAAGCTTTCTTT. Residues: CASGRAGSSQNTEAFF.

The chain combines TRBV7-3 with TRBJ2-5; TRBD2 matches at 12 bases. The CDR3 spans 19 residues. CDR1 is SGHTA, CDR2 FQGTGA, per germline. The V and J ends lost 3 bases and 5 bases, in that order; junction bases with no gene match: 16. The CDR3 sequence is CASSLTGALLAGGWETQYF. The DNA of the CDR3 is TGTGCCAGCAGCTTGACAGGGGCGCTACTAGCGGGGGGCTGGGAGACCCAGTACTTC.

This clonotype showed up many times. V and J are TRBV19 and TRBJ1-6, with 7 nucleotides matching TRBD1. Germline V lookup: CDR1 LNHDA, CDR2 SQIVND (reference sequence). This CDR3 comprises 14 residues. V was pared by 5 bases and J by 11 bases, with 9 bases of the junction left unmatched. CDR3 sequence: CASSRDSPGAPLHF. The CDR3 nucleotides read TGTGCCAGTAGTCGGGACAGCCCAGGGGCACCCCTCCACTTT. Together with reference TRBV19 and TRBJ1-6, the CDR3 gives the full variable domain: DGGITQSPKYLFRKEGQNVTLSCEQNLNHDAMYWYRQDPGQGLRLIYYSQIVNDFQKGDIAEGYSVSREKKESFPLTVTSAQKNPTAFYLCASSRDSPGAPLHFGNGTRLTVT.

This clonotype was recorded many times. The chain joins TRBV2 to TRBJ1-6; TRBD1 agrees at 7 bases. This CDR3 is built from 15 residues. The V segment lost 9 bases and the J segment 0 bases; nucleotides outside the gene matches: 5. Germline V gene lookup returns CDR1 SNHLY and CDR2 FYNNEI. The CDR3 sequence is CASGQESSYNSPLHF. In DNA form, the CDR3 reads TGTGCCAGTGGACAGGAGAGCTCCTATAATTCACCCCTCCACTTT.

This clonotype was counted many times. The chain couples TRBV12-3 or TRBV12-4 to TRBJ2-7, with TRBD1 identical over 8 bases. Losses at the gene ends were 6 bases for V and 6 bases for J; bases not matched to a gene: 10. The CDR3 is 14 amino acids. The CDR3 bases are TGTGCCAGCAGGCCTAGAGGAACAGGGGGCGAGCAGTACTTC. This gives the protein CASRPRGTGGEQYF.

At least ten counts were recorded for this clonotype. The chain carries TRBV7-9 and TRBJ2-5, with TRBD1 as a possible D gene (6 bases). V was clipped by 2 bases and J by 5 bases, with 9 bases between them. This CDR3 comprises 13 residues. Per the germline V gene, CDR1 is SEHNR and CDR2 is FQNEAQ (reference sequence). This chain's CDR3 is CASSLWQGETQYF. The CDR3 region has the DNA TGTGCCAGCAGCTTATGGCAGGGGGAGACCCAGTACTTC.

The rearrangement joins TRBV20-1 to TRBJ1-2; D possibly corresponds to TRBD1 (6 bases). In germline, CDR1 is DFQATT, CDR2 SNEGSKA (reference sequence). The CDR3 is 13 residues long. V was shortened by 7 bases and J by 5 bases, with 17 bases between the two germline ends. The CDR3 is CSVAAGAWYGYTF. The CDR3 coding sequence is TGCAGTGTCGCAGCAGGGGCTTGGTATGGCTACACCTTC.

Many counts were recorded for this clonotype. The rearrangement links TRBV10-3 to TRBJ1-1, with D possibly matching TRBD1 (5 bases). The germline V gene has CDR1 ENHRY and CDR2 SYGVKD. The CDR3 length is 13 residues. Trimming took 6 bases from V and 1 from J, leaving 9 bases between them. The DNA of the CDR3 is TGTGCCATCAGAGGGGCCGGGAACACTGAAGCTTTCTTT. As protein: CAIRGAGNTEAFF.

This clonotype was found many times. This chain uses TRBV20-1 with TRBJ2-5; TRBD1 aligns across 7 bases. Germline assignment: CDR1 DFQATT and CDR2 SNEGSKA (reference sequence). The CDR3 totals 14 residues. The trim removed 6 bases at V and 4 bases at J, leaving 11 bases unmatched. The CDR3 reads CSAPRQGRVETQYF. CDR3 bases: TGCAGTGCCCCAAGACAGGGACGCGTAGAGACCCAGTACTTC.